The 16 T cell receptor beta chains presented below share a single source sample, sequenced in a study of T cell responses to AZD1222 COVID-19 vaccine. The assay was immunoSEQ multiplex PCR, and TCRdb's table has in-frame clones only and misses some. The table shows approximately 150,000 clones, with about nine tenths occurring only once. The material sequenced was peripheral blood, taken on day 0 of AZD1222 vaccination. The receptors come from an adult in good health.

V and J are TRBV19 and TRBJ2-1; D is possibly TRBD2 (6 bases). The V and J ends lost 8 bases and 0 bases respectively, with 14 bases between them. The CDR3 runs to 15 residues. CDR1 LNHDA and CDR2 SQIVND come from the germline V gene (reference sequence). CDR3 region: CASAIRESSYNEQFF. In nucleotides, the CDR3 is TGTGCCAGTGCAATTCGGGAGAGCTCCTACAATGAGCAGTTCTTC.

This sequence joins TRBV13 and TRBJ2-7, with D tentatively TRBD1 or TRBD2 (5 bases each). This CDR3 contains 15 residues. V was trimmed by 5 bases and J by 3 bases, leaving 17 bases between them. CDR1 and CDR2 from the germline V gene are PRHDT and FYEKMQ (reference sequence). This chain's CDR3 is CASSGDGGGVYEQYF. DNA of the CDR3: TGTGCCAGCAGCGGGGACGGCGGAGGTGTCTACGAGCAGTACTTC.

The chain recombines TRBV3-1 (or the pseudogene TRBV3-2) with TRBJ2-1; TRBD2 agrees at 12 bases. CDR3 length: 17 amino acids. Germline V gene lookup returns CDR1 LGHDT and CDR2 YNNKEL (reference sequence). The ends lost 0 bases at V and 4 bases at J; junction bases unmatched: 4. The CDR3 nucleotides are TGTGCCAGCAGCCAAGATGAAGGACTAGCGGGATACAATGAGCAGTTCTTC. Translation: CASSQDEGLAGYNEQFF.

The rearrangement joins TRBV2 to TRBJ1-5; D might be TRBD1 (5 bases). V was shortened by 5 bases and J by 4 bases, with 9 bases between the two germline ends. The germline V gene encodes CDR1 SNHLY and CDR2 FYNNEI. The CDR3 has 13 amino acids. The DNA for the CDR3 is TGTGCCAGCAGTACGACAGATAATCAGCCCCAGCATTTT. Translating it yields CASSTTDNQPQHF. The variable domain in full, completed from reference TRBV2 and TRBJ1-5, reads EPEVTQTPSHQVTQMGQEVILRCVPISNHLYFYWYRQILGQKVEFLVSFYNNEISEKSEIFDDQFSVERPDGSNFTLKIRSTKLEDSAMYFCASSTTDNQPQHFGDGTRLSIL.

The chain carries TRBV6-6 and TRBJ1-1; D perhaps matches TRBD1 (6 bases). V was cut by 8 bases and J by 11 bases, with 24 bases left in between. This CDR3 spans 14 amino acids. Germline assignment: CDR1 MNHNY and CDR2 SVGAGI (reference sequence). The CDR3 coding sequence is TGTGCCAGCCTGCCGGGACAAGGATTATTAAAGGCTTTCTTT. Its translation: CASLPGQGLLKAFF.

The rearrangement joins TRBV5-4 to TRBJ2-2; 8 bases align to TRBD2. The V segment lost 4 bases and the J segment 5 bases; nucleotides outside the gene matches: 10. This CDR3 region has 16 residues. From germline, CDR1 is SGHNT and CDR2 YYREEE (reference sequence). CDR3: CASSRGGLALTGELFF. As DNA, the CDR3 is TGTGCCAGCAGCCGCGGGGGGCTAGCTTTAACCGGGGAGCTGTTTTTT. The variable domain in full, with the rest retrieved from reference TRBV5-4 and TRBJ2-2, is ETGVTQSPTHLIKTRGQQVTLRCSSQSGHNTVSWYQQALGQGPQFIFQYYREEENGRGNFPPRFSGLQFPNYSSELNVNALELDDSALYLCASSRGGLALTGELFFGEGSRLTVL.

This clone was picked up a small number of times. The V gene is TRBV7-2, the J gene TRBJ2-7; maybe TRBD2 (7 bases). The V end lost 5 bases, the J end lost 7 bases, and 18 bases lay between the germline ends. CDR1 is SGHTA and CDR2 is FQGNSA in the germline V gene. The CDR3 covers 14 residues. This CDR3 is CASSPWGASGEQYF. The CDR3 nucleotides read TGTGCCAGCAGCCCCTGGGGGGCTAGCGGAGAGCAGTACTTC.

The rearrangement joins TRBV6-5 to TRBJ2-7; D is ambiguous. V dropped 0 bases and J dropped 6 bases, with 12 bases sitting between them. Germline CDR1 is MNHEY and CDR2 is SVGAGI. This CDR3 is built from 14 residues. CDR3 sequence reads: CASSYSNRMGEQYF. In nucleotides, the CDR3 is TGTGCCAGCAGTTACTCGAATCGGATGGGCGAGCAGTACTTC.

V and J are TRBV30 and TRBJ1-2; TRBD1 might be the D (5 bases). The CDR3 contains 12 residues. Trimming took off 2 bases at V and 5 bases at J, with 9 bases between the two ends. In germline, CDR1 is GTSNPN, CDR2 SVGIG (reference sequence). The CDR3 sequence is CAWSSGAYGYTF. In DNA, the CDR3 is TGTGCCTGGAGTTCCGGGGCATATGGCTACACCTTC.

The chain combines TRBV5-4 with TRBJ2-3, with D possibly called TRBD1 or TRBD2 (5 bases each). The CDR3 has 15 amino acids. In germline, CDR1 is SGHNT, CDR2 YYREEE (reference sequence). Trimming took off 1 base at V and 6 bases at J, with 15 bases between the two ends. CDR3 in amino acids: CASSLKGPREDTQYF. CDR3 coding DNA: TGTGCCAGCAGCTTGAAAGGCCCCAGGGAGGATACGCAGTATTTT.

Note on this clone: The junction and the germline gene differ at one end; a read error may be behind it. The chain recombines TRBV6-1 with TRBJ2-7, with a tentative D call TRBD2 (6 bases). Germline V gene sequence: CDR1 MNHNS, CDR2 SASEGT. The CDR3 contains 11 residues. The CDR3 DNA reads TGTGCCAGCAGTGAGGGGGGTCAAAGGCACTTC. Translating gives CASSEGGQRHF.

This chain links TRBV27 with TRBJ2-3; D is undetermined. Deletions cut 10 bases from V and 5 bases from J, with 10 bases between. Looked up from germline, CDR1 is MNHEY and CDR2 is SMNVEV (reference sequence). The CDR3 spans 11 residues. In nucleotides, the CDR3 is TGTGCCATTGCCTCGGGAGATACGCAGTATTTT. Its protein is CAIASGDTQYF.

Here the CDR3 reads CSVAGVPRRKAYEQYF. The CDR3 coding sequence is TGCAGCGTCGCAGGGGTCCCCCGAAGGAAGGCCTACGAGCAGTACTTC. The chain carries TRBV29-1 and TRBJ2-7, with D possibly being TRBD1 (6 bases). V lost 6 bases and J lost 2, with 23 bases in between. Germline lookup yields CDR1 SQVTM and CDR2 ANQGSEA. This CDR3 comprises 16 residues.

This chain links TRBV6-5 with TRBJ1-1; possible D gene TRBD1, 5 bases. The V end was cut by 5 bases, the J end by 10 bases, with 14 bases between. The CDR3 length is 12 residues. From germline, CDR1 is MNHEY and CDR2 SVGAGI. The CDR3 here is CASSRGQGGAFF. As DNA, the CDR3 is TGTGCCAGCAGTCGCGGGCAGGGAGGAGCTTTCTTT.

V and J are TRBV30 and TRBJ2-1; 7 positions match TRBD2. The CDR3 covers 15 residues. Germline CDR1 is GTSNPN and CDR2 is SVGIG (reference sequence). After removal of 4 bases from V and 6 bases from J, the junction contained 12 bases not matched to a gene. DNA of the CDR3: TGTGCCTGGAACTTGCGGGAGAAGGTTGGCAATGAGCAGTTCTTC. Protein: CAWNLREKVGNEQFF.

This clone occurred once. V gene TRBV3-1 (or the pseudogene TRBV3-2) combines with J gene TRBJ2-7; TRBD2 aligns across 7 bases. Germline trimming cut 4 bases from V and 6 bases from J; bases unmatched to any gene: 15. The V gene's germline CDR1 is LGHDT and CDR2 YNNKEL (reference sequence). This CDR3 comprises 16 residues. The CDR3 coding sequence is TGTGCCAGCAGCCTCACCCCACGGCGGGAGTCGGGCGAGCAGTACTTC. This sequence encodes CASSLTPRRESGEQYF.